This TCR beta chain was recovered during a study of early T cells in non-severe SARS-CoV-2 infection. About the study: Chains were not paired, and sequencing was done on bulk RNA from unsorted whole blood.

This clonotype occurred a few times. TCRdb re-called the 5' RACE reads with MiXCR, one entry per CDR3 protein. Found here are about 92,000 distinct CDR3 sequences, roughly 15% of them singletons; the top ten hold roughly 1.2%. This TCR was sampled from an adult who was a healthcare worker with PCR-confirmed SARS-CoV-2 infection or an uninfected control (not recorded which). The sample was whole blood.

CDR3 nucleotides: TGTGCCAGCAGTGTTACGGCCCCGGGGTTCTACGAGCAGTACTTC. Translating gives CASSVTAPGFYEQYF. The V and J genes are TRBV6-1 and TRBJ2-7; perhaps TRBD2 as D (5 bases). This CDR3 is built from 15 residues. Per germline, CDR1 MNHNS and CDR2 SASEGT. Trimming removed 4 bases at V and 3 bases at J, with 16 bases between.